What follows are 12 T cell receptor beta chains derived from one specimen sequenced in a study of blood T cell repertoires in COVID-19. The data were produced by immunoSEQ multiplex PCR, yet TCRdb's version contains in-frame clones alone and is incomplete. The sample lists over 400,000 clones, 85% to 90% seen once, with 7.5% to 9% in the top ten. Specimen: peripheral blood. These receptors all come from a woman in her fifties or sixties with COVID-19, enrolled during active disease.

The V gene is TRBV5-1, the J gene TRBJ1-2; 11 nucleotides agree with TRBD1. This CDR3 comprises 18 residues. Germline lookup yields CDR1 SGHRS and CDR2 YFSETQ. V shed 0 bases, J shed 8 bases, and the junction held 15 bases outside the gene matches. CDR3 amino acids: CASSLDGQGAYGGYGYTF. CDR3 nucleotides: TGCGCCAGCAGCTTGGACGGACAGGGGGCGTACGGTGGATACGGCTACACCTTC.

The rearrangement joins TRBV12-5 to TRBJ1-1; D uncertain. CDR3 length: 14 residues. Germline V lookup: CDR1 LGHNT, CDR2 FRNRAP. V lost 0 bases to trimming and J lost 4 bases, with 9 bases between them. As DNA, the CDR3 is TGTGCTAGTGGTTTGGTACCCGAACTCACTGAAGCTTTCTTT. Translated: CASGLVPELTEAFF.

The V gene is TRBV6-2 or TRBV6-3, the J gene TRBJ1-1; tentatively, D is TRBD1 (5 bases). In germline, CDR1 is MNHEY, CDR2 SVGEGT. The germline V and J ends were trimmed by 3 bases and 5 bases, with 16 bases remaining between them. CDR3 size: 15 residues. CDR3 in DNA: TGTGCCAGCAGTTATCCTCAGGGAGGAGAAACTGAAGCTTTCTTT. Protein: CASSYPQGGETEAFF.

This clone has just one count. The chain combines TRBV6-5 with TRBJ1-4; no clear D. Germline-derived CDR1 and CDR2 are MNHEY and SVGAGI. V lost 0 bases to trimming and J lost 5 bases, with 13 bases between them. CDR3 size: 16 residues. The CDR3 is CASSYSTVSGNEKLFF. CDR3 DNA: TGTGCCAGCAGTTACTCGACTGTGTCCGGAAATGAAAAACTGTTTTTT.

The rearrangement uses TRBV30 and TRBJ2-1, with TRBD2 matching 13 bases. The length of the CDR3 is 15 residues. Germline CDR1 GTSNPN, CDR2 SVGIG (reference sequence). V shed 2 bases, J shed 9 bases, and the junction held 7 bases outside the gene matches. The CDR3: CAWSRGLAGAGEQFF. The CDR3 DNA sequence: TGTGCCTGGAGTCGAGGACTAGCGGGGGCGGGTGAGCAGTTCTTC.

V is TRBV11-2 and J is TRBJ1-1, with D tentatively TRBD1 (5 bases). Trimming left V 3 bases short and J 5 bases short, with 16 bases between. Germline V CDR1 and CDR2: SGHAT, FQNNGV. The CDR3 contains 15 residues. In DNA, the CDR3 is TGTGCCAGCAGCTTTAACCCGGGGGTAGGAACTGAAGCTTTCTTT. Protein: CASSFNPGVGTEAFF.

The genes are TRBV7-8 and TRBJ2-2; D possibly corresponds to TRBD1 (6 bases). This CDR3 spans 14 amino acids. Per the germline V gene, CDR1 is SGHVS and CDR2 is FQNEAQ. V gave up 4 bases and J gave up 6 bases, with 12 bases separating them. CDR3: CASSSGVGAGELFF. The CDR3 DNA sequence: TGTGCCAGCAGCTCAGGGGTGGGCGCCGGGGAGCTGTTTTTT.

The chain is built from TRBV7-8 and TRBJ2-7, with TRBD2 matching over 10 bases. V trimming: 5 bases; J trimming: 3 bases; junction bases outside the gene matches: 10. Germline V gene lookup returns CDR1 SGHVS and CDR2 FQNEAQ. The CDR3 sequence is 16 residues long. The DNA for the CDR3 is TGTGCCAGCAGCCGTACTATAGCGGGGGGATACTACGAGCAGTACTTC. Its protein is CASSRTIAGGYYEQYF.

Turning to this clone: Other DNA sequences in this specimen translate into the identical CDR3. This chain joins TRBV12-3 or TRBV12-4 and TRBJ2-1, with D unclear. The CDR3 totals 11 residues. Trimming left V 3 bases short and J 7 bases short, with 4 bases between. This CDR3 is CASSFRNEQFF. The CDR3 coding sequence is TGTGCCAGCAGTTTCCGGAATGAGCAGTTCTTC.

The V and J genes are TRBV28 and TRBJ2-4, with 8 positions matching TRBD2. V shed 2 bases, J shed 0 bases, and the junction held 3 bases outside the gene matches. The CDR3 totals 16 residues. CDR1 and CDR2 from the germline V gene are MDHEN and SYDVKM. The CDR3 sequence: CASSLTLAGAKNIQYF. CDR3 nucleotide sequence: TGTGCCAGCAGTTTAACCCTAGCGGGAGCCAAAAACATTCAGTACTTC.

The chain has TRBV19 and TRBJ2-3; D may be TRBD2 (5 bases). Germline CDR1 LNHDA, CDR2 SQIVND (reference sequence). The V gene lost 1 base and the J gene lost 4 bases, with 9 bases spanning the gap. The CDR3 length is 14 residues. Here the CDR3 reads CASSIGAGPDTQYF. The CDR3 DNA reads as TGTGCCAGTAGTATAGGTGCGGGCCCAGATACGCAGTATTTT. Looking up the rest from reference TRBV19 and TRBJ2-3 gives the full variable domain: DGGITQSPKYLFRKEGQNVTLSCEQNLNHDAMYWYRQDPGQGLRLIYYSQIVNDFQKGDIAEGYSVSREKKESFPLTVTSAQKNPTAFYLCASSIGAGPDTQYFGPGTRLTVL.

The CDR3: CATSPGTGERYGYTF. Here the CDR3 DNA reads TGTGCCACCTCCCCCGGGACAGGGGAACGCTATGGCTACACCTTC. The chain uses TRBV19 and TRBJ1-2; 10 positions agree with TRBD1. The junction had 12 bases not matched to a gene; V was cut back by 10 bases and J by 4 bases. From germline, CDR1 is LNHDA and CDR2 SQIVND (reference sequence). The CDR3 is made up of 15 amino acids.